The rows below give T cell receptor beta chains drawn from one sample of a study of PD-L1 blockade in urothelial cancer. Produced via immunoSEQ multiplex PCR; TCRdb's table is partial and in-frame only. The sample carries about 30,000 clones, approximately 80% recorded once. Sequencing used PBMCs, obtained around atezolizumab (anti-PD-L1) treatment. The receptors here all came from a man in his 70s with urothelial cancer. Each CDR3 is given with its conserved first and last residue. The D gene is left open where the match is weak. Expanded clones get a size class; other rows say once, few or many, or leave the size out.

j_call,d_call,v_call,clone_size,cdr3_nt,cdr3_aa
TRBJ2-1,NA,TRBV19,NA,TGTGCCAGTAGTATAGTTCAAGGGGTCAACTCCTACAATGAGCAGTTCTTC,CASSIVQGVNSYNEQFF
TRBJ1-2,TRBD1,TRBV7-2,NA,TGTGCCAGCAGCTCCGGGACAGGGAACTATGGCTACACCTTC,CASSSGTGNYGYTF
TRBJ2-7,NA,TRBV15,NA,TGTGCCACCAGCAGAGATATGTACAGCTCCTACGAGCAGTACTTC,CATSRDMYSSYEQYF
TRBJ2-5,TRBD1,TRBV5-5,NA,TGTGCCAGCAGTACAACAGGGGGCGCCGAGACCCAGTACTTC,CASSTTGGAETQYF
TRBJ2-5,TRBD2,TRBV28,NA,TGTGCCAGCAGTTCTCAACTAGCGGGACGGAGGGAGACCCAGTACTTC,CASSSQLAGRRETQYF
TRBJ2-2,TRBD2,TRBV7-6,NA,TGTGCCAGCAGCTCGACTAGCGGGGCATACACCGGGGAGCTGTTTTTT,CASSSTSGAYTGELFF
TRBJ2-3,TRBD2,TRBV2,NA,TGTGCCAGCATAGCCGGGACTAGAGCTACGCAGTATTTT,CASIAGTRATQYF
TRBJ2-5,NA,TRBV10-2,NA,TGCGCCAGCAAAGGGGGGGGAGAGACCCAGTACTTC,CASKGGGETQYF
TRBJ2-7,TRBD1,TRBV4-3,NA,TGCGCCAGCAGCCAAGATGGACAGGGTTGGAGGAGGGACGAGCAGTACTTC,CASSQDGQGWRRDEQYF
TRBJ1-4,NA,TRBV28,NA,TGTGCCAGCACCGTCCCTCGGGGTGAAAAACTGTTTTTT,CASTVPRGEKLFF
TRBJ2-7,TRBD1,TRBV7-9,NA,TGTGCCAGCAGCACGCAGGGAGGGACAGGGGCTCACGAGCAGTACTTC,CASSTQGGTGAHEQYF
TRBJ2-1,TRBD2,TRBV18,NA,TGTGCCAGCTCACCACCGGGACTAGCCCTCAATGAGCAGTTCTTC,CASSPPGLALNEQFF
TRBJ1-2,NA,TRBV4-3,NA,TGCGCCAGCAGCCAAGAAAACAGGGCGCTTTCTGGCTACACCTTC,CASSQENRALSGYTF
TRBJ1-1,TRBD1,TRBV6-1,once,TGTGCCAGCAGTGATAGGGGACAGAAGAACACTGAAGCTTTCTTT,CASSDRGQKNTEAFF
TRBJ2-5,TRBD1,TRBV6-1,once,TGTGCCAGTTCATGGGGACAGGGGACCCAGTACTTC,CASSWGQGTQYF
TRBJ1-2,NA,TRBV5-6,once,TGTGCCAGCAGCCCCATAGGGGGGGCGCGTGGCTACACCTTC,CASSPIGGARGYTF
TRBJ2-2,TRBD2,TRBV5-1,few,TGCGCCAGCAGACGAGGGCGGGAGTACACCGGGGAGCTGTTTTTT,CASRRGREYTGELFF
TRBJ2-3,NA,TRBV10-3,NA,TGTGCCATCACGAGCGAGGATACGCAGTATTTT,CAITSEDTQYF
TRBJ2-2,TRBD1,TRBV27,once,TGTGCCAGCAAAGGGACAGGGGGGAAGACCGGGGAGCTGTTTTTT,CASKGTGGKTGELFF
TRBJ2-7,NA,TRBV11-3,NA,TGTGCCAGCAGCTTAAGCGAAATGAGGGAGCAGTACTTC,CASSLSEMREQYF
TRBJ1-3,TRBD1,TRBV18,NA,TGTGCCAGCTCACCCCGGACAGGGAAGGAAAACACCATATATTTT,CASSPRTGKENTIYF
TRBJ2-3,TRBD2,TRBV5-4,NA,TGTGCCAGCAGCCTTCGTCCGACTAGCGGACCAGATACGCAGTATTTT,CASSLRPTSGPDTQYF
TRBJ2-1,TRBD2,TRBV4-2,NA,TGTGCCAGCAGCCGCCTGAGGGGCGGGAGAAGTTACAATGAGCAGTTCTTC,CASSRLRGGRSYNEQFF
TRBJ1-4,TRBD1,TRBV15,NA,TGTGCCACCAGACGGGACAGGCCGACTAATGAAAAACTGTTTTTT,CATRRDRPTNEKLFF
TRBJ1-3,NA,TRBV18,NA,TGTGCCAGCTCCGGGGGTCCTGGAAACACCATATATTTT,CASSGGPGNTIYF
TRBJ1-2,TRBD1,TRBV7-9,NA,TGTGCCAGCAGCATTTCCGGGACAGATCTTAACTATGGCTACACCTTC,CASSISGTDLNYGYTF
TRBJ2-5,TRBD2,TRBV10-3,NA,TGTGCCATCAGTGGGACTAGCGGGGCTGGGAAAGAGACCCAGTACTTC,CAISGTSGAGKETQYF
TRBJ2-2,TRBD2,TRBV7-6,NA,TGTGCCAGCAGCCCCGTAGCGGGCACCGGGGAGCTGTTTTTT,CASSPVAGTGELFF
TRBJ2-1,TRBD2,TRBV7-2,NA,TGTGCCAGCAGCCGGCTAGCGGGGGGAGGGGGAGAGCAGTTCTTC,CASSRLAGGGGEQFF
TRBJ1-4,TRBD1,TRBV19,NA,TGTGCCAGTAGTTACACCGGGACAGGGGTTGAAAAACTGTTTTTT,CASSYTGTGVEKLFF
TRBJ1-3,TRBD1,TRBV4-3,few,TGCGCCAGCAGCCGCGCGACAGGGAAGGACACCATATATTTT,CASSRATGKDTIYF
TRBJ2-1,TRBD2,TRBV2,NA,TGTGCCTCGGGGTCCAGGCGGGGGGGCTACAATGAGCAGTTCTTC,CASGSRRGGYNEQFF
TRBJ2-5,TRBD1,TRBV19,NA,TGTGCCAGTAGTATCCGACAGGGGACCCAAGAGACCCAGTACTTC,CASSIRQGTQETQYF
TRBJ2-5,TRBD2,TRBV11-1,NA,TGTGCCAGCAGCAGAGGGACTAGCGGGGCCCTCCAAGAGACCCAGTACTTC,CASSRGTSGALQETQYF
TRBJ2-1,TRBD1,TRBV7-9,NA,TGTGCCAGCAGCGCACCTGGACAGGTTACGAAGACCTCCTACAATGAGCAGTTCTTC,CASSAPGQVTKTSYNEQFF
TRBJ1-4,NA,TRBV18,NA,TGTGCCAGCTCACCCCGGAATGAAAAACTGTTTTTT,CASSPRNEKLFF
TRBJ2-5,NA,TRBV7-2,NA,TGTGCCAGCAGCTTAGAAGCAGGGAGGAGAGAGACCCAGTACTTC,CASSLEAGRRETQYF
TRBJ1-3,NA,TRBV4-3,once,TGCGCCAGCAGCCAAGCGCCAGGGTCTGGAAACACCATATATTTT,CASSQAPGSGNTIYF
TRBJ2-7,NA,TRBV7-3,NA,TGTGCCAGCAGCCGGACCGGGACTGGATCCTACGAGCAGTACTTC,CASSRTGTGSYEQYF
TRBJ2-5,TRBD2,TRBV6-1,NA,TGTGCCAGCAGCCGTACTAGCGGGGGCGGGGAGACCCAGTACTTC,CASSRTSGGGETQYF
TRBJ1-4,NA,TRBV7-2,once,TGTGCCAGCAGCTTAGAGCGGTCCTCGGAGGAAAAACTGTTTTTT,CASSLERSSEEKLFF
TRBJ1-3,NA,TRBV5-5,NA,TGTGCCAGCAGCGTCACAGGGAACTCTGGAAACACCATATATTTT,CASSVTGNSGNTIYF